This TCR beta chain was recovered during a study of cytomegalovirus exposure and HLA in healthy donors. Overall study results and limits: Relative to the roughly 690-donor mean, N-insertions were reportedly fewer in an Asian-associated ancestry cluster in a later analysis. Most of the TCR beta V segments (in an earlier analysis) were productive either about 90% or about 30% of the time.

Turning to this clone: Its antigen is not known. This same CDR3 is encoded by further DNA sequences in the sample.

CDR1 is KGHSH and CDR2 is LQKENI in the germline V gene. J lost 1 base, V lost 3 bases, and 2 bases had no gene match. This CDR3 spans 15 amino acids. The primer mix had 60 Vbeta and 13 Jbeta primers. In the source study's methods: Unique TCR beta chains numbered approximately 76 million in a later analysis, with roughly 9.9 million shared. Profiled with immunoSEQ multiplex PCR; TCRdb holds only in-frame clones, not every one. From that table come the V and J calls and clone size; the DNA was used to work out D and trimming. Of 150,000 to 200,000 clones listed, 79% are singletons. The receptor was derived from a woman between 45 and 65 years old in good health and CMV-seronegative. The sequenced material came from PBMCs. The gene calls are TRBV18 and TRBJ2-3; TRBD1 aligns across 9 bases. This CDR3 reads CASSPRQGGTDTQYF. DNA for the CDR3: TGTGCCAGCTCACCCAGACAGGGGGGCACAGATACGCAGTATTTT.